Listed here are 5 T cell receptor beta chains from one sample, sequenced in a study of OX40 agonist ivuxolimab in advanced cancers. Clones were sequenced by immunoSEQ multiplex PCR, and TCRdb holds only the in-frame ones, with some missing. The data show about 42,000 clones, over 75% seen once. The source was CD4+ or CD8+ T cells sorted from blood, collected in a trial of the OX40 agonist ivuxolimab. All receptors come from an adult with an advanced solid tumor such as melanoma, head and neck, liver or kidney cancer.

The chain is built from TRBV28 and TRBJ2-1, with 8 bases lining up with TRBD1. Germline CDR1 MDHEN, CDR2 SYDVKM. The length of the CDR3 is 15 residues. V dropped 3 bases and J dropped 6; count of bases not matched to a gene: 7. The CDR3 is CASSFLTGAGNEQFF. In nucleotides, the CDR3 is TGTGCCAGCAGTTTTTTGACAGGGGCTGGCAATGAGCAGTTCTTC.

The chain combines TRBV5-1 with TRBJ2-3, with TRBD2 matching over 7 bases. Per the germline V gene, CDR1 is SGHRS and CDR2 is YFSETQ. This CDR3 is built from 12 residues. The ends lost 4 bases at V and 12 bases at J; junction bases unmatched: 8. The chain's CDR3 is CASSELASTQYF. The DNA of the CDR3 is TGCGCCAGCAGCGAACTAGCGAGTACCCAGTATTTT.

V gene TRBV9 combines with J gene TRBJ1-1; D remains ambiguous. V lost 0 bases, J lost 1 base, and 7 bases lay in between. Per germline, CDR1 SGDLS and CDR2 YYNGEE. CDR3 length equals 14 residues. The DNA of the CDR3 is TGTGCCAGCAGCGTAGCTACGGAGAACACTGAAGCTTTCTTT. It specifies CASSVATENTEAFF.

This clone was seen once. The genes are TRBV6-1 and TRBJ2-1; weak D call: TRBD2 (6 bases). Germline CDR1 and CDR2: MNHNS and SASEGT. This CDR3 has 15 residues. V lost 6 bases and J lost 9, with 21 bases in between. CDR3 sequence reads: CASSAPGLRHGEQFF. DNA of the CDR3: TGTGCCAGCAGCGCGCCGGGACTTCGTCACGGTGAGCAGTTCTTC.

This clone was observed a few times. The rearrangement uses TRBV7-9 and TRBJ2-1, with D tentatively TRBD1 (6 bases). The CDR3 consists of 16 residues. The germline V gene encodes CDR1 SEHNR and CDR2 FQNEAQ (reference sequence). With 5 bases removed from V and 2 bases from J, the gap between germline ends came to 16 bases. The CDR3 DNA reads as TGTGCCAGCAGCCCAACCACAGGGAAACCCTACAATGAGCAGTTCTTC. Its protein is CASSPTTGKPYNEQFF.